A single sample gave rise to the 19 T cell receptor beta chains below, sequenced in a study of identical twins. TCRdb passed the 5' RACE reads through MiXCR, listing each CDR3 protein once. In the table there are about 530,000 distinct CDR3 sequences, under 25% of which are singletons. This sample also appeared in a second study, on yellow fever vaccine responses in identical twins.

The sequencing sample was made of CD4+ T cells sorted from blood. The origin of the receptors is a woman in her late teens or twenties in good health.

The CDR3 sequence is CATTQGSNSPLHF. CDR3 coding DNA: TGCGCCACCACCCAGGGGAGTAATTCACCCCTCCACTTT. The chain joins TRBV5-1 to TRBJ1-6; D might be TRBD1 (6 bases). V lost 9 bases, J lost 6 bases, and 13 bases lay in between. The CDR3 is 13 residues long. Germline CDR1 is SGHRS and CDR2 is YFSETQ.

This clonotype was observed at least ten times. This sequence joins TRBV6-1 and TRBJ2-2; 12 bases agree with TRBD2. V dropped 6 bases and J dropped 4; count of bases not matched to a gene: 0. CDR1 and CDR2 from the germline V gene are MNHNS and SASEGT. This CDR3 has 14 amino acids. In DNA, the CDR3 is TGTGCCAGCAGACTAGCGGGGGGCACCGGGGAGCTGTTTTTT. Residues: CASRLAGGTGELFF.

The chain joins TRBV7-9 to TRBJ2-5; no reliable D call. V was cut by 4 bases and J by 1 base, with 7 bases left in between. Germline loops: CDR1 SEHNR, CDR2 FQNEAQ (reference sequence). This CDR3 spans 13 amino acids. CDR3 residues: CASSSPSQETQYF. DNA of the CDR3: TGTGCCAGCAGCTCGCCTAGCCAAGAGACCCAGTACTTC.

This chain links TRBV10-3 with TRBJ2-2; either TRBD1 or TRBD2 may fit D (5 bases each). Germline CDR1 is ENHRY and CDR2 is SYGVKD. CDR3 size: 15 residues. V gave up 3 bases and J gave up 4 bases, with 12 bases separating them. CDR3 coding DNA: TGTGCCATCAGTGATGGGGGAGCCTCCACCGGGGAGCTGTTTTTT. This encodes CAISDGGASTGELFF.

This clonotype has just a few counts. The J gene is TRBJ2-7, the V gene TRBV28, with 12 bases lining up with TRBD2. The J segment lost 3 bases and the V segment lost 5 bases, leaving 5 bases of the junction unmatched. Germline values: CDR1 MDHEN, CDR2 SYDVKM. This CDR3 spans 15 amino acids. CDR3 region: CASSLLAGGIYEQYF. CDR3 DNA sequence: TGTGCCAGCAGTCTACTAGCGGGAGGTATCTACGAGCAGTACTTC.

The CDR3 loop reads CASSATGTSYEQYF. As DNA, the CDR3 is TGCGCCAGCAGCGCAACCGGGACATCTTACGAGCAGTACTTC. This chain connects TRBV5-1 to TRBJ2-7, with a weak D call TRBD1 (6 bases). In germline, CDR1 is SGHRS, CDR2 YFSETQ. V dropped 4 bases and J dropped 4 bases, with 15 bases sitting between them. The CDR3 loop spans 14 amino acids.

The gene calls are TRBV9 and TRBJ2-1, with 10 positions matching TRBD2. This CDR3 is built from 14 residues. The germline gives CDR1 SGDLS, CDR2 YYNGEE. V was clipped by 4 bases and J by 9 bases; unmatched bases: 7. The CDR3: CASSRAGGPLEQFF. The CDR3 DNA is TGTGCCAGCAGCCGAGCGGGGGGGCCTCTTGAGCAGTTCTTC.

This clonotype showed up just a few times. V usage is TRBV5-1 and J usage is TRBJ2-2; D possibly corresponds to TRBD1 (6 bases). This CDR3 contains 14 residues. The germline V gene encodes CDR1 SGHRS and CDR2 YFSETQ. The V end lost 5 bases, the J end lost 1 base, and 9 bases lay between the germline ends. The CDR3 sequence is CASRPGQNTGELFF. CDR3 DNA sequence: TGCGCCAGCAGACCGGGACAGAACACCGGGGAGCTGTTTTTT.

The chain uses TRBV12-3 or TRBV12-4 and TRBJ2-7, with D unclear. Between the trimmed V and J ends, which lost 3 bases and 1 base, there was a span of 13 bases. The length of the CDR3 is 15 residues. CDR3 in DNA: TGTGCCAGCAGTTTTGGTTACAGCTATTCCTACGAGCAGTACTTC. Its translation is CASSFGYSYSYEQYF.

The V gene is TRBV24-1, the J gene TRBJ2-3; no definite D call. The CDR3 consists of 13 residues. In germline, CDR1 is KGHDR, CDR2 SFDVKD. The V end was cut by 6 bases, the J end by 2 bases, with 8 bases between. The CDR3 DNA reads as TGTGCCACCAGTCCCAGGCCCACAGATACGCAGTATTTT. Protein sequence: CATSPRPTDTQYF.

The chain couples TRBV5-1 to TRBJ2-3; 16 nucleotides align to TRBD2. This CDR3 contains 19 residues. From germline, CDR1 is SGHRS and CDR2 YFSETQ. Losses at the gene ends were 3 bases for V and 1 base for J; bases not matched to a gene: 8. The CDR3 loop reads CASSSGTSGRALGTDTQYF. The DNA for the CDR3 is TGCGCCAGCAGCTCTGGGACTAGCGGGAGGGCCCTTGGCACAGATACGCAGTATTTT.

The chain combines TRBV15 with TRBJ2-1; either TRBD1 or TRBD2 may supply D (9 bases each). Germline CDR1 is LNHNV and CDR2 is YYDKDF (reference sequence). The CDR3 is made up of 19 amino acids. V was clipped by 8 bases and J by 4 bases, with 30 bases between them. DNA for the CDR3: TGTGCCACCTGGGGTTGGGACAGGGCGACTAGCGGTAAATACAATGAGCAGTTCTTC. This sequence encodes CATWGWDRATSGKYNEQFF.

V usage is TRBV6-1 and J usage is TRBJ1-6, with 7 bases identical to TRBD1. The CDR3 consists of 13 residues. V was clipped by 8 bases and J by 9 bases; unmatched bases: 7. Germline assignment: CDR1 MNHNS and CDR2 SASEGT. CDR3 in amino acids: CASLRDSLSPLHF. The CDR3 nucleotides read TGTGCCAGCCTACGGGACAGCCTTTCACCCCTCCACTTT.

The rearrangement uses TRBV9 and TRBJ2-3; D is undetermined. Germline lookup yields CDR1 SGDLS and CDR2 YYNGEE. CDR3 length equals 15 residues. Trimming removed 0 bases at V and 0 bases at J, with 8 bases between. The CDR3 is CASSVGLVSTDTQYF. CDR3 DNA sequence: TGTGCCAGCAGCGTAGGCTTGGTGAGCACAGATACGCAGTATTTT. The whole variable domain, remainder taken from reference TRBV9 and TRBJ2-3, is DSGVTQTPKHLITATGQRVTLRCSPRSGDLSVYWYQQSLDQGLQFLIQYYNGEERAKGNILERFSAQQFPDLHSELNLSSLELGDSALYFCASSVGLVSTDTQYFGPGTRLTVL.

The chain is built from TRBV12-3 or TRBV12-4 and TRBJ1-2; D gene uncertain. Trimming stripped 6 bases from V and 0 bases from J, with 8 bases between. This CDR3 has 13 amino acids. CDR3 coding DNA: TGTGCCAGCAGGAACAGTCCTAACTATGGCTACACCTTC. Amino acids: CASRNSPNYGYTF.

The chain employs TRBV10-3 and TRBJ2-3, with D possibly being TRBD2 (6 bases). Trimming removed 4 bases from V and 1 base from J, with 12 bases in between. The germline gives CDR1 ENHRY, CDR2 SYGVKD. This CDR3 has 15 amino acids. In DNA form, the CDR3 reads TGTGCCATCAGTGTGGGGGGTCGGGGCACAGATACGCAGTATTTT. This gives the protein CAISVGGRGTDTQYF.

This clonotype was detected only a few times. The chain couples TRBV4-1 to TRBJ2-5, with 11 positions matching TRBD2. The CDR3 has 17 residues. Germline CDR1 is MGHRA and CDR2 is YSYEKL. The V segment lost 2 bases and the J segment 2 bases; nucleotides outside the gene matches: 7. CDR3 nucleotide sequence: TGCGCCAGCAGCCAAACTCGACTAGCGGGGAATCAAGAGACCCAGTACTTC. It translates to CASSQTRLAGNQETQYF.

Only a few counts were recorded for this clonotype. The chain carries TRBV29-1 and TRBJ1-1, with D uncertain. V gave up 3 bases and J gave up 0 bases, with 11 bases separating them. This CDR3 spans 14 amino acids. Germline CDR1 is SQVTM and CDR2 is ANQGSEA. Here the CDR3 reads CSVDPTPMNTEAFF. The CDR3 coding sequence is TGCAGCGTTGACCCGACACCGATGAACACTGAAGCTTTCTTT. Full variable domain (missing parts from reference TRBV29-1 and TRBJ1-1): SAVISQKPSRDICQRGTSLTIQCQVDSQVTMMFWYRQQPGQSLTLIATANQGSEATYESGFVIDKFPISRPNLTFSTLTVSNMSPEDSSIYLCSVDPTPMNTEAFFGQGTRLTVV.

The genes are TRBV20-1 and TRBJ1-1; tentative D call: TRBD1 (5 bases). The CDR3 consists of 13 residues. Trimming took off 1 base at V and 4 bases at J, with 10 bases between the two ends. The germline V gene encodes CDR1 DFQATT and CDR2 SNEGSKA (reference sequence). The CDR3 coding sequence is TGCAGTGCTAGAGGTGGTGGGGCCACTGAAGCTTTCTTT. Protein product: CSARGGGATEAFF.